This T cell receptor beta chain is from a study of OX40 agonist ivuxolimab in advanced cancers. In the study overall: With a range of 23 to 79, age averaged approximately 64 years, and about 83% were male.

Trimming removed 2 bases from V and 5 bases from J; junction bases left unmatched: 6. Germline V gene lookup returns CDR1 SGHTA and CDR2 FQGNSA. The CDR3 has 14 amino acids. TCRdb keeps only in-frame clones here, not all; method: immunoSEQ multiplex PCR. The data hold 65,000 to 95,000 clones, with approximately 92% observed a single time. J is TRBJ2-7 and V is TRBV7-2; 7 bases agree with TRBD2. The receptor was derived from an adult with an advanced solid tumor such as melanoma, head and neck, liver or kidney cancer. The sequences come from CD4+ or CD8+ T cells sorted from blood, collected in a trial of the OX40 agonist ivuxolimab. CDR3 DNA: TGTGCCAGCAGCTTATTTCGCGGGAGCAACGAGCAGTACTTC. This sequence encodes CASSLFRGSNEQYF.